The 4 T cell receptor beta chains in this list originate from one sample, sequenced in a study of control samples from healthy donors and cancer patients. The protocol was immunoSEQ multiplex PCR, while the TCRdb copy is restricted to in-frame clones and leaves out a portion. The sample has around 120,000 clones, more than 85% seen once; the top ten hold 7.8%. The sample was blood. Receptors were obtained from a woman between 18 and 29 years old in good health.

J is TRBJ1-5 and V is TRBV7-9; D is ambiguous. The CDR3 has 13 amino acids. Between the trimmed V and J ends, which lost 4 bases and 5 bases, there was a span of 9 bases. CDR1 SEHNR and CDR2 FQNEAQ come from the germline V gene (reference sequence). The CDR3 region has the DNA TGTGCCAGCAGCTCCGGGCGGGATCAGCCCCAGCATTTT. Its protein product is CASSSGRDQPQHF.

The gene calls are TRBV29-1 and TRBJ1-1, with no clear D. The CDR3 runs 13 residues. Germline CDR1 is SQVTM and CDR2 is ANQGSEA. The V end was cut by 7 bases, the J end by 3 bases, with 15 bases between. CDR3 nucleotide sequence: TGCAGCGCACTAAGGGCCCGGGACACTGAAGCTTTCTTT. As protein: CSALRARDTEAFF. The full variable domain, rest sourced from reference TRBV29-1 and TRBJ1-1, is SAVISQKPSRDICQRGTSLTIQCQVDSQVTMMFWYRQQPGQSLTLIATANQGSEATYESGFVIDKFPISRPNLTFSTLTVSNMSPEDSSIYLCSALRARDTEAFFGQGTRLTVV.

CDR3 loop: CASSSSRELWGYTF. CDR3 DNA sequence: TGTGCCAGCAGCTCGAGCAGGGAGTTGTGGGGCTACACCTTC. The V gene is TRBV7-2, the J gene TRBJ1-2; D perhaps matches TRBD1 (5 bases). This CDR3 has 14 amino acids. CDR1 and CDR2 (germline): SGHTA, FQGNSA. Trimming removed 4 bases at V and 8 bases at J, with 17 bases between.

This clone has a single count. The rearrangement uses TRBV5-5 and TRBJ1-2; weak D call: TRBD1 (5 bases). Germline CDR1 is SGHKS and CDR2 is YYEKEE (reference sequence). Trimming removed 4 bases from V and 2 bases from J, with 9 bases in between. This CDR3 has 13 amino acids. The CDR3 region has the DNA TGTGCCAGCAGCCCCGGGGACAACTATGGCTACACCTTC. It codes for CASSPGDNYGYTF.